Sequencing of this T cell receptor (beta chain) was carried out in a study of blood T cells in healthy people across ages. Primers used in a second PCR of about 6 to 11 cycles were a sample-barcoded 5' primer and a J-beta primer mix. Template switching added a 12-random-nucleotide identifier to every cDNA molecule. There were at least 2.5 million CDR3-containing paired-end reads obtained from each sample. TCRdb itself ran the 5' RACE reads through MiXCR, one entry per CDR3 protein. The repertoire includes almost 1 million distinct CDR3 sequences, roughly half of them detected once, and about a fifth sits in the top ten. The CDR3 length is 14 residues. The germline V and J ends were trimmed by 2 bases and 2 bases, with 12 bases remaining between them. Germline loops: CDR1 DFQATT, CDR2 SNEGSKA (reference sequence).

The clonotype was recovered from an older woman in good health. Source material: blood. The chain uses TRBV20-1 and TRBJ2-5, with a possible D match to TRBD1 (6 bases). The CDR3 spells CSARSLDRQETQYF. Here the CDR3 DNA reads TGCAGTGCTAGATCACTTGACAGGCAAGAGACCCAGTACTTC.